These T cell receptor beta chains were read from a single sample in a study of regulatory T cells in long-lasting Graves disease. TCRdb fed the multiplex PCR reads into MiXCR, producing one record per CDR3 protein. The data show 530,000 or so distinct CDR3 sequences, 13% seen once. These data also featured in a second study, about T cells in Graves' hyperthyroidism and ophthalmopathy.

The specimen was peripheral blood mononuclear cells (PBMCs), collected at new diagnosis, from a patient treated with antithyroid drugs. Receptors were obtained from a man aged 25-40 years with Graves disease. Each CDR3 is given with its conserved first and last residue. The order of the fields is CDR3 DNA, CDR3 protein, D gene, V gene, clone size, J gene. A D gene is named only where the DNA matches it firmly. Size values are once, few and many counts, or a class for expanded clones, and some rows have none.

DNA: TGTGCCAGCTCGGGGGCTTCCGGTAGCTACAATGAGCAGTTCTTC
CDR3: CASSGASGSYNEQFF
D: .
V: TRBV9
size: .
J: TRBJ2-1

DNA: TGTGCCAGCAGCGCCGACAGGAAGACTGAAGCTTTCTTT
CDR3: CASSADRKTEAFF
D: .
V: TRBV6-1
size: many
J: TRBJ1-1

DNA: TGTGCCAGCAGCCAAATAGGACTTCCCACCTATAATTCACCCCTCCACTTT
CDR3: CASSQIGLPTYNSPLHF
D: .
V: TRBV7-9
size: .
J: TRBJ1-6

DNA: TGTGCCACCAGCGGTAGTAGGGGACATGAGCAGTTCTTC
CDR3: CATSGSRGHEQFF
D: .
V: TRBV24-1
size: .
J: TRBJ2-1

DNA: TGTGCCACCGTTAGAACGGCCGGGGAGCTGTTTTTT
CDR3: CATVRTAGELFF
D: .
V: TRBV2
size: many
J: TRBJ2-2

DNA: TGTGCCAGCAGCTTCGCTGGGGAAGCCAAAAACATTCAGTACTTC
CDR3: CASSFAGEAKNIQYF
D: .
V: TRBV7-8
size: many
J: TRBJ2-4

DNA: TGTGCCGCCGGGACAGCAGCGGGAGTGGTAAAAGAGACCCAGTACTTC
CDR3: CAAGTAAGVVKETQYF
D: .
V: TRBV6-1
size: many
J: TRBJ2-5

DNA: TGTGCCAGCAGCCGGAGGGAGACCCAGTACTTC
CDR3: CASSRRETQYF
D: .
V: TRBV12-3/TRBV12-4
size: many
J: TRBJ2-5

DNA: TGTGCCAGCAGCCTAACATTTGGCCCCTACGAGCAGTACTTC
CDR3: CASSLTFGPYEQYF
D: .
V: TRBV5-5
size: many
J: TRBJ2-7

DNA: TGCAGCGTCTCCACAGGGGGCTGGTATGGCTACACCTTC
CDR3: CSVSTGGWYGYTF
D: TRBD1
V: TRBV29-1
size: few
J: TRBJ1-2

DNA: TGTGCCACCAGTGCCGGACAGGGCTATGGCTACACCTTC
CDR3: CATSAGQGYGYTF
D: TRBD1
V: TRBV24-1
size: many
J: TRBJ1-2

DNA: TGTGCCAGCAGTCCCGGGACTAGCGGGACCTACGAGCAGTACTTC
CDR3: CASSPGTSGTYEQYF
D: TRBD2
V: TRBV28
size: many
J: TRBJ2-7

DNA: TGTGCCAGCAGTGGTCACTCCGAGGGCTACAATGAGCAGTTCTTC
CDR3: CASSGHSEGYNEQFF
D: .
V: TRBV2
size: many
J: TRBJ2-1

DNA: TGTGCCAGTAGTAAAACGACAGGTCGTACTCCGTATTTT
CDR3: CASSKTTGRTPYF
D: .
V: TRBV19
size: .
J: TRBJ2-3

DNA: TGTGCCAGCTCACCACCAATTACTAGCGGGTGGACAGATACGCAGTATTTT
CDR3: CASSPPITSGWTDTQYF
D: TRBD2
V: TRBV18
size: .
J: TRBJ2-3

DNA: TGTGCCAGCAGTTACAATCAGGGAAGGGGTGGCTACACCTTC
CDR3: CASSYNQGRGGYTF
D: .
V: TRBV13
size: .
J: TRBJ1-2

DNA: TGCAGTGCTGGTCGGACTCCTAGGCGGGGCGAGCAGTACTTC
CDR3: CSAGRTPRRGEQYF
D: .
V: TRBV20-1
size: many
J: TRBJ2-7

DNA: TGTGCCAGCAGGGGGAGCGGGACACTCTCCTACGAGCAGTACTTC
CDR3: CASRGSGTLSYEQYF
D: .
V: TRBV12-3/TRBV12-4
size: many
J: TRBJ2-7

DNA: TGTGCCAGCAGTTACTCCGACGGGAATACGCAGTATTTT
CDR3: CASSYSDGNTQYF
D: .
V: TRBV6-2/TRBV6-3
size: many
J: TRBJ2-3

DNA: TGTGCCAGCAGTTCTAGAAGGCGCACAGATACGCAGTATTTT
CDR3: CASSSRRRTDTQYF
D: .
V: TRBV27
size: many
J: TRBJ2-3

DNA: TGTGCCAGCTCAGGGACAGGGCCTCTCACAGATACGCAGTATTTT
CDR3: CASSGTGPLTDTQYF
D: TRBD1
V: TRBV18
size: .
J: TRBJ2-3

DNA: TGTGCCAGCAGTGAAGCGGGGGCGAGAGGAAACACCATATATTTT
CDR3: CASSEAGARGNTIYF
D: .
V: TRBV6-1
size: many
J: TRBJ1-3

DNA: TGCGCCAGCAGCCACGACTGGACTAGCGGTTTTTACAATGAGCAGTTCTTC
CDR3: CASSHDWTSGFYNEQFF
D: TRBD2
V: TRBV5-1
size: .
J: TRBJ2-1

DNA: TGCAGTGCTAGGGGCGGCGTGTTACACGGAAACACCATATATTTT
CDR3: CSARGGVLHGNTIYF
D: .
V: TRBV20-1
size: many
J: TRBJ1-3

DNA: TGTGCCAGCAGTAGCCGTCCCGGGACACGGACCAGGGGGTCGGTCCTTAGCACCGGGGAGCTGTTTTTT
CDR3: CASSSRPGTRTRGSVLSTGELFF
D: TRBD1
V: TRBV6-1
size: .
J: TRBJ2-2